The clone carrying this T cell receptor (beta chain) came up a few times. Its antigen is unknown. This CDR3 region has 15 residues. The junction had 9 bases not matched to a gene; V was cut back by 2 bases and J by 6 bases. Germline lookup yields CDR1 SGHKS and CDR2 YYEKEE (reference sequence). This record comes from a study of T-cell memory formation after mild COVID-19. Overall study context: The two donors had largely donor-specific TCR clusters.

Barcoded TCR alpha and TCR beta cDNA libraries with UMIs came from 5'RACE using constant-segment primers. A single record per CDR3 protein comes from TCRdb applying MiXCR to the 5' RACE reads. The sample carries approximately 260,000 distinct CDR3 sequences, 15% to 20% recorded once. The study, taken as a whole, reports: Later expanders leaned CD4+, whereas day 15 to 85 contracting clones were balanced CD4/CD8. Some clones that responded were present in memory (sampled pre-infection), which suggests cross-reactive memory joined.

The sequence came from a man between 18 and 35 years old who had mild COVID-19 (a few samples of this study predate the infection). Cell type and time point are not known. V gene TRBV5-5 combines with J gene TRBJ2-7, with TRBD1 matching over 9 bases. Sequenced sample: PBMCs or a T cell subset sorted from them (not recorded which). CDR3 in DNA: TGTGCCAGCAGCTTCTCCTTCGGGACAGGGTCCGAGCAGTACTTC. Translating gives CASSFSFGTGSEQYF. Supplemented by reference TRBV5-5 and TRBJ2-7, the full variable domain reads DAGVTQSPTHLIKTRGQQVTLRCSPISGHKSVSWYQQVLGQGPQFIFQYYEKEERGRGNFPDRFSARQFPNYSSELNVNALLLGDSALYLCASSFSFGTGSEQYFGPGTRLTVT.